The 8 T cell receptor beta chains presented below share a single source sample, sequenced in a study of blood T cell repertoires in COVID-19. Some clones are missing from TCRdb's copy, which holds only in-frame ones; the method was immunoSEQ multiplex PCR. The sample records about 50,000 clones, roughly nine tenths being singletons. Sequenced input: peripheral blood. These receptors were obtained from a man aged 40-49 years with acute or convalescent COVID-19.

Regarding this clone: The same CDR3 arises from other DNA sequences in this sample as well. V is TRBV29-1 and J is TRBJ1-6; D possibly corresponds to TRBD1 (5 bases). CDR1 SQVTM and CDR2 ANQGSEA come from the germline V gene. The CDR3 covers 13 residues. Trimming pared 4 bases from V and 8 bases from J, leaving 12 bases between. DNA of the CDR3: TGCAGCGTTGCGTCAGGGTCGGATTCACCCCTCCACTTT. Translating gives CSVASGSDSPLHF.

V usage is TRBV4-1 and J usage is TRBJ2-7; no clear D gene. Looked up from germline, CDR1 is MGHRA and CDR2 is YSYEKL. The V end was cut by 3 bases, the J end by 3 bases, with 9 bases between. This CDR3 contains 13 residues. Written as DNA, the CDR3 is TGCGCCAGCAGCCATCTCACAAGCTACGAGCAGTACTTC. It specifies CASSHLTSYEQYF.

V gene TRBV6-5 combines with J gene TRBJ1-2; D is unclear. V shed 0 bases and J shed 8 bases, with 16 bases lying between them. CDR1 MNHEY and CDR2 SVGAGI come from the germline V gene. The CDR3 is 15 amino acids. The CDR3, as DNA: TGTGCCAGCAGTTACTCGATATCCCGGCTTAGCGGCTACACCTTC. This sequence encodes CASSYSISRLSGYTF.

The V call is TRBV7-3, the J call TRBJ2-1, with TRBD2 identical over 10 bases. The CDR3 spans 15 residues. Germline V gene data show CDR1 as SGHTA and CDR2 as FQGTGA. The ends lost 5 bases at V and 8 bases at J; junction bases unmatched: 9. The CDR3 loop is CASSGAGGPVHEQFF. CDR3 in DNA: TGTGCCAGCAGCGGAGCGGGAGGGCCAGTCCATGAGCAGTTCTTC.

V gene TRBV4-3 combines with J gene TRBJ1-4, with D uncertain. CDR1 and CDR2 (germline): LGHNA, YSLEER. The CDR3 spans 14 residues. V was trimmed by 3 bases and J by 0 bases, leaving 5 bases between them. The CDR3, as DNA: TGCGCCAGCAGCCACAGGACAACTAATGAAAAACTGTTTTTT. Its translation: CASSHRTTNEKLFF.

The J gene is TRBJ2-7, the V gene TRBV4-3, with D maybe TRBD2 (5 bases). CDR3 size: 16 residues. Germline V CDR1 and CDR2: LGHNA, YSLEER. V dropped 1 base and J dropped 7 bases, with 20 bases sitting between them. In DNA, the CDR3 is TGCGCCAGCAGCCAAGTATACCCGGTAATAGAGGGAGAGCAGTACTTC. Its protein product is CASSQVYPVIEGEQYF.

This rearrangement joins TRBV10-1 to TRBJ2-3; a possible D gene is TRBD2 (6 bases). The length of the CDR3 is 14 residues. The germline V gene has CDR1 WNHNN and CDR2 SYGVQD (reference sequence). Between the trimmed V and J ends, which lost 4 bases and 0 bases, there was a span of 8 bases. The CDR3 DNA follows: TGCGCCAGCAGTGGCGGGGCTAGCACAGATACGCAGTATTTT. Its protein is CASSGGASTDTQYF.

This chain links TRBV4-2 with TRBJ1-4; D uncertain. Between the trimmed V and J ends, which lost 4 bases and 11 bases, there was a span of 17 bases. The germline gives CDR1 LGHNA, CDR2 YNFKEQ. The length of the CDR3 is 14 residues. In nucleotides, the CDR3 is TGTGCCAGCAGCCCCCCCCGCGAGGGAAGGAAACTGTTTTTT. Its translation: CASSPPREGRKLFF.